This passage covers 19 T cell receptor beta chains from one sample sequenced in a study of blood T cells in healthy people across ages. A second PCR, run for roughly 7 to 12 cycles, used a sample-barcoded 5' primer plus a J-beta primer mix. One entry per CDR3 protein results from TCRdb running MiXCR on the 5' RACE reads. The repertoire holds hundreds of thousands of distinct CDR3 sequences, 20% to 25% seen once, with around a fifth in the top ten. Sequenced material: blood. The receptor source for this set is a man between 65 and 85 years old in good health.

This clonotype showed up just a few times. An end of the junction differs from the germline gene, which may be a read error. In DNA, the CDR3 is TGTGCCAGCAGCTTTTCTTCCGGTAGCAGGGCTTTT. This gives the protein CASSFSSGSRAF. The V gene is TRBV7-9, the J gene TRBJ1-1; TRBD1 might be the D (5 bases). Germline V lookup: CDR1 SEHNR, CDR2 FQNEAQ (reference sequence). The CDR3 runs to 12 residues.

There are a few counts of this clonotype. J is TRBJ2-6 and V is TRBV20-1; D is possibly TRBD2 (5 bases). Deletions cut 6 bases from V and 0 bases from J, with 18 bases between. CDR1 and CDR2 (germline): DFQATT, SNEGSKA (reference sequence). This CDR3 spans 17 amino acids. CDR3 loop: CSAANQQDFSGANVLTF. The CDR3 nucleotides read TGCAGTGCGGCAAACCAGCAGGACTTCTCTGGGGCCAACGTCCTGACTTTC.

The CDR3 DNA reads TGTGCCAGCAGTTTCCAAGCGGGGAGCTCCTACGAGCAGTACTTC. Residues: CASSFQAGSSYEQYF. The chain recombines TRBV6-5 with TRBJ2-7; 7 bases map to TRBD2. Germline V gene data show CDR1 as MNHEY and CDR2 as SVGAGI. This CDR3 is built from 15 residues. The junction had 6 bases not matched to a gene; V was cut back by 4 bases and J by 0 bases.

This sequence joins TRBV20-1 and TRBJ1-1; D might be TRBD1 (5 bases). CDR1 DFQATT and CDR2 SNEGSKA come from the germline V gene (reference sequence). Trimming took 3 bases from V and 1 from J, leaving 18 bases between them. The CDR3 is 16 amino acids. The CDR3 sequence: CSASRAGGVSNTEAFF. CDR3 in DNA: TGCAGTGCTAGCAGGGCGGGAGGCGTCTCGAACACTGAAGCTTTCTTT.

This clonotype was picked up many times. The CDR3: CASSLALGGTLSSYNEQFF. The CDR3 nucleotides are TGCGCCAGCAGCTTGGCCCTAGGGGGAACCCTGAGCTCCTACAATGAGCAGTTCTTC. The V gene is TRBV5-1, the J gene TRBJ2-1; TRBD1 might be the D (6 bases). Germline loops: CDR1 SGHRS, CDR2 YFSETQ. The CDR3 runs 19 residues. The V gene lost 0 bases and the J gene lost 0 bases, with 19 bases spanning the gap. Full variable domain (rest looked up from reference TRBV5-1 and TRBJ2-1): KAGVTQTPRYLIKTRGQQVTLSCSPISGHRSVSWYQQTPGQGLQFLFEYFSETQRNKGNFPGRFSGRQFSNSRSEMNVSTLELGDSALYLCASSLALGGTLSSYNEQFFGPGTRLTVL.

This clonotype came up a few times. The rearrangement links TRBV20-1 to TRBJ2-5; 7 bases match TRBD1. The J call is doubtful: the DNA matches TRBJ2-1 better. This CDR3 is built from 13 residues. CDR1 is DFQATT, CDR2 SNEGSKA, per germline (reference sequence). CDR3 nucleotide sequence: TGCAGTGCTAGCTATAACAGGGGAAATGAGCAGTTCTTC. Translating it yields CSASYNRGNEQFF.

Here the CDR3 reads CASSPMGWNTEAFF. The DNA for the CDR3 is TGTGCCAGCAGCCCAATGGGCTGGAACACTGAAGCTTTCTTT. The rearrangement joins TRBV7-2 to TRBJ1-1; D is undetermined. Trimming cost V 5 bases and J 1 base, with 11 bases left between them. The CDR3 sequence is 14 residues long. CDR1 SGHTA and CDR2 FQGNSA come from the germline V gene. Complete variable domain (other parts from reference TRBV7-2 and TRBJ1-1): GAGVSQSPSNKVTEKGKDVELRCDPISGHTALYWYRQSLGQGLEFLIYFQGNSAPDKSGLPSDRFSAERTGGSVSTLTIQRTQQEDSAVYLCASSPMGWNTEAFFGQGTRLTVV.

The chain combines TRBV20-1 with TRBJ2-3, with 7 bases aligning to TRBD1. The CDR3 is made up of 14 amino acids. With V trimmed by 3 bases and J by 2 bases, 5 bases remained unmatched. Germline V CDR1 and CDR2: DFQATT, SNEGSKA (reference sequence). The CDR3 DNA follows: TGCAGTGCTAGGGGGACAGACTACACAGATACGCAGTATTTT. Translation gives CSARGTDYTDTQYF.

This clonotype was counted only a few times. CDR3 residues: CASTTTGSGANVLTF. As DNA, the CDR3 is TGTGCCAGCACCACCACAGGGTCGGGGGCCAACGTCCTGACTTTC. The V gene is TRBV28, the J gene TRBJ2-6, with D possibly TRBD1 on 6 matching bases. Trimming shortened V by 7 bases and J by 4 bases, and 14 bases separated the two germline ends. Germline assignment: CDR1 MDHEN and CDR2 SYDVKM. The CDR3 is 15 residues long.

This clonotype came up a few times. The chain combines TRBV5-1 with TRBJ1-2, with unresolved D. Trimming removed 5 bases at V and 8 bases at J, with 16 bases between. Germline loops: CDR1 SGHRS, CDR2 YFSETQ. The CDR3 extends over 13 amino acids. For the CDR3, the DNA is TGCGCCAGCAGGCAGGAGGCCATAGACGGCTACACCTTC. Its translation: CASRQEAIDGYTF. Full variable domain (outside the CDR3, taken from reference TRBV5-1 and TRBJ1-2): KAGVTQTPRYLIKTRGQQVTLSCSPISGHRSVSWYQQTPGQGLQFLFEYFSETQRNKGNFPGRFSGRQFSNSRSEMNVSTLELGDSALYLCASRQEAIDGYTFGSGTRLTVV.

This clonotype was counted only a few times. The rearrangement uses TRBV15 and TRBJ1-2; a possible D gene is TRBD1 (6 bases). Germline assignment: CDR1 LNHNV and CDR2 YYDKDF (reference sequence). This CDR3 is 16 amino acids long. Trimming left V 6 bases short and J 0 bases short, with 17 bases between. The CDR3 sequence: CATRVHSDRPNYGYTF. The CDR3 nucleotides read TGTGCCACCAGAGTACATTCAGACAGGCCTAACTATGGCTACACCTTC.

This clonotype showed up just a few times. Here the CDR3 DNA reads TGTGCCAGCAGCTCGACACATCAAGAGACCCAGTACTTC. It specifies CASSSTHQETQYF. The chain uses TRBV7-2 and TRBJ2-5; D unclear. This CDR3 region has 13 residues. Trimming stripped 4 bases from V and 2 bases from J, with 8 bases between. CDR1 is SGHTA, CDR2 FQGNSA, per germline.

CDR3 DNA: TGCAGTGCTGAGGGAAGAGGAAACACCATATATTTT. Translating gives CSAEGRGNTIYF. The V and J genes are TRBV20-1 and TRBJ1-3; D gene ambiguous. This CDR3 has 12 amino acids. From germline, CDR1 is DFQATT and CDR2 SNEGSKA (reference sequence). With 5 bases removed from V and 4 bases from J, the gap between germline ends came to 9 bases.

The chain combines TRBV20-1 with TRBJ1-3; D is perhaps TRBD1 (5 bases). V gave up 3 bases and J gave up 2 bases, with 11 bases separating them. Germline lookup yields CDR1 DFQATT and CDR2 SNEGSKA (reference sequence). The CDR3 is made up of 14 amino acids. CDR3 sequence (DNA): TGCAGTGCTAGCGCGGGGGTGACTGGAAACACCATATATTTT. It is translated as CSASAGVTGNTIYF.

The rearrangement joins TRBV10-3 to TRBJ2-3; 9 positions match TRBD1. With V trimmed by 2 bases and J by 3 bases, 9 bases remained unmatched. The CDR3 is 17 amino acids. The germline CDR1 and CDR2 sequences are ENHRY and SYGVKD. The CDR3 sequence: CAISEGFGTGWTDTQYF. CDR3 in DNA: TGTGCCATCAGTGAGGGTTTCGGGACAGGGTGGACAGATACGCAGTATTTT.

The chain joins TRBV20-1 to TRBJ2-2; tentative D call: TRBD2 (6 bases). Trimming took off 6 bases at V and 0 bases at J, with 14 bases between the two ends. The germline gives CDR1 DFQATT, CDR2 SNEGSKA (reference sequence). There are 15 residues in the CDR3. The CDR3 protein is CSARSGGANTGELFF. CDR3 DNA sequence: TGCAGTGCCCGATCTGGCGGGGCGAACACCGGGGAGCTGTTTTTT.

Only a few counts were recorded for this clonotype. The J gene is TRBJ2-7, the V gene TRBV20-1, with 11 bases lining up with TRBD2. Unmatched junction bases numbered 14, after V lost 6 bases and J lost 7 bases. This CDR3 has 15 residues. Germline V gene data show CDR1 as DFQATT and CDR2 as SNEGSKA (reference sequence). The CDR3: CSALLPLAGGLEQYF. CDR3 nucleotides: TGCAGTGCCCTCCTCCCCTTAGCGGGGGGGCTAGAGCAGTACTTC.

The chain uses TRBV9 and TRBJ1-2; TRBD1 agrees at 8 bases. Germline CDR1 SGDLS, CDR2 YYNGEE. This CDR3 spans 15 amino acids. Trimming removed 4 bases from V and 7 bases from J; junction bases left unmatched: 12. DNA for the CDR3: TGTGCCAGCAGCCAACCCACAGGGGGAAAGAGTGGCTACACCTTC. This translates into CASSQPTGGKSGYTF.

This clonotype showed up just a few times. The V gene is TRBV5-4, the J gene TRBJ1-3; D gene unclear. V lost 7 bases to trimming and J lost 0 bases, with 11 bases between them. Looked up from germline, CDR1 is SGHNT and CDR2 is YYREEE (reference sequence). This CDR3 region has 14 residues. CDR3 sequence (DNA): TGTGCCAGCCGGGGTGTTGACTCTGGAAACACCATATATTTT. The encoded protein is CASRGVDSGNTIYF. The whole variable domain, remainder taken from reference TRBV5-4 and TRBJ1-3, is ETGVTQSPTHLIKTRGQQVTLRCSSQSGHNTVSWYQQALGQGPQFIFQYYREEENGRGNFPPRFSGLQFPNYSSELNVNALELDDSALYLCASRGVDSGNTIYFGEGSWLTVV.